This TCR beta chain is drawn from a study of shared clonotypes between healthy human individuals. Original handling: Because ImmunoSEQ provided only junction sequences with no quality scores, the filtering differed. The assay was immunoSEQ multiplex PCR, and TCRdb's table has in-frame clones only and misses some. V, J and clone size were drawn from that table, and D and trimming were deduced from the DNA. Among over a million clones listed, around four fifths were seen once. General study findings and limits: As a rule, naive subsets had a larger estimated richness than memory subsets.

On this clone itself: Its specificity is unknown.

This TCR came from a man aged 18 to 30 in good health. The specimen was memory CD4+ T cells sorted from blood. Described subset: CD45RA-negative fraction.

CDR3 DNA sequence: TGTGCCAGCAGTTACTCTCCGACAACTAATGAAAAACTGTTTTTT. Translation gives CASSYSPTTNEKLFF. The chain has TRBV6-5 and TRBJ1-4; D is unclear. V lost 0 bases and J 0 bases, leaving 5 bases between the germline ends. This CDR3 has 15 residues. Germline CDR1 and CDR2: MNHEY and SVGAGI.